This T cell receptor beta chain originates from a study of blood T cell repertoires in COVID-19. The overall study: The United States, Italy and Spain provided the acute and convalescent COVID-19 samples. PBMCs, B-cell-depleted T cells, or T cells provided the cDNA or gDNA that made up the material.

Under the authors' procedure: Using reference gene primer amplification, nucleated cell counts were estimated. Using immunoSEQ multiplex PCR, the repertoire was profiled, and TCRdb retains in-frame clones only, with some absent. Clone size and V and J calls were adopted from that table, with D and trimming inferred from the DNA. The profile covers about 200,000 clones, with about 94% appearing a single time and around 0.85% taken by the ten largest. Per the germline V gene, CDR1 is MDHEN and CDR2 is SYDVKM. This CDR3 contains 17 residues. The V and J ends lost 7 bases and 0 bases respectively, with 19 bases between them.

The clonotype originates from a man in his 60s with COVID-19, enrolled during active disease. Material for sequencing was peripheral blood. J is TRBJ1-5 and V is TRBV28; D is uncertain. The DNA for the CDR3 is TGTGCCAGCACCCTAAGCCAGGCCCCTTATAGCAATCAGCCCCAGCATTTT. Protein: CASTLSQAPYSNQPQHF.